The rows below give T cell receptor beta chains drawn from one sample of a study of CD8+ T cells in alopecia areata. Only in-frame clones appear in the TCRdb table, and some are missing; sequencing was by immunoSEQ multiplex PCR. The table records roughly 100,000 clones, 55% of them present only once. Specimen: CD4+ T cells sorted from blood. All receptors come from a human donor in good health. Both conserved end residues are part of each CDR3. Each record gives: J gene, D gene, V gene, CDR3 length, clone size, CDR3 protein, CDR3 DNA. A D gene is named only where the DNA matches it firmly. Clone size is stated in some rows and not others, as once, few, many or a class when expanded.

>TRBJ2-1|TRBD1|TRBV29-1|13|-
CSVFTGGPAEQFF
TGCAGCGTTTTCACAGGGGGCCCTGCGGAGCAGTTCTTC
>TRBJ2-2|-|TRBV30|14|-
CAWRQSANTGELFF
TGTGCCTGGAGACAGAGCGCGAACACCGGGGAGCTGTTTTTT
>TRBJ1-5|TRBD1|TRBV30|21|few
CAWSGWTTADRVLQRNQPQHF
TGTGCCTGGAGTGGATGGACAACAGCGGACAGGGTCCTGCAGCGCAATCAGCCCCAGCATTTT
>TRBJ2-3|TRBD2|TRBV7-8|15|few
CASSVSGGTTDTQYF
TGTGCCAGCAGCGTTAGCGGGGGAACCACAGATACGCAGTATTTT
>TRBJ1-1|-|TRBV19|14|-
CASSRGSSHTEAFF
TGTGCCAGTAGTCGCGGCAGCTCCCACACTGAAGCTTTCTTT
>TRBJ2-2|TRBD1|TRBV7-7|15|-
CASSRRQGDTGELFF
TGTGCTAGCAGCCGGCGACAGGGGGACACCGGGGAGCTGTTTTTT
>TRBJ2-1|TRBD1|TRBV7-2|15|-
CASSFTGVIYNEQFF
TGTGCCAGCAGCTTCACAGGGGTGATCTACAATGAGCAGTTCTTC
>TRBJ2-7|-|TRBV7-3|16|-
CASSLYPTRGGYEQYF
TGTGCCAGCAGCTTATACCCCACACGAGGGGGCTACGAGCAGTACTTC
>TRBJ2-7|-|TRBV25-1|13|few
CASSDSGPYEQYF
TGTGCCAGCAGTGATTCGGGGCCCTACGAGCAGTACTTC
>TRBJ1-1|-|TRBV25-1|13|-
CASGRAQNTEAFF
TGTGCCAGCGGCCGCGCCCAGAACACTGAAGCTTTCTTT
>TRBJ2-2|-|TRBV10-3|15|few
CAISGRASNTGELFF
TGTGCCATCAGTGGCCGGGCCTCGAACACCGGGGAGCTGTTTTTT
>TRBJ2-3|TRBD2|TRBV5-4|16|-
CASSLGASGGTDTQYF
TGTGCCAGCAGCTTGGGGGCTAGCGGGGGCACAGATACGCAGTATTTT
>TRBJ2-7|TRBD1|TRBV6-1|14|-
CASSVLQGGYEQYF
TGTGCCAGCAGTGTGTTACAGGGGGGCTACGAGCAGTACTTC
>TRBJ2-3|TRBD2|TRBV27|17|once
CASTPGIERGFTDTQYF
TGTGCCAGCACCCCCGGGATAGAGCGGGGGTTCACAGATACGCAGTATTTT
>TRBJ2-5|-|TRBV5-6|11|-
CASLKGETQYF
TGTGCCAGCCTCAAGGGGGAGACCCAGTACTTC
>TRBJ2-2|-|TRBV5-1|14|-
CASSLDRRTGELFF
TGCGCCAGCAGCTTGGATAGGCGCACCGGGGAGCTGTTTTTT
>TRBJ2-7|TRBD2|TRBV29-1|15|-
CSVHRSAGGGHEQYF
TGCAGCGTGCATCGGAGTGCGGGGGGCGGTCACGAGCAGTACTTC
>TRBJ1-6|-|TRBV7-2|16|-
CASSLGVEDSLTPLHF
TGTGCCAGCAGCTTGGGGGTTGAGGACAGTTTGACACCCCTCCACTTT
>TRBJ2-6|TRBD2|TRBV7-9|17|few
CASSWLAESSGANVLTF
TGTGCCAGCAGCTGGCTAGCGGAAAGCTCTGGGGCCAACGTCCTGACTTTC
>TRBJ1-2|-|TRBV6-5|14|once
CASRPQQGGYGYTF
TGTGCCAGCAGACCTCAACAGGGAGGCTATGGCTACACCTTC
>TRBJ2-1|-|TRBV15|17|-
CATSRGRGLAKLNEQFF
TGTGCCACCAGCCGGGGGCGCGGGCTAGCGAAACTCAATGAGCAGTTCTTC
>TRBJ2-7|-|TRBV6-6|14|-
CASRNKVEFYEQYF
TGTGCCAGCCGAAACAAGGTAGAATTCTACGAGCAGTACTTC
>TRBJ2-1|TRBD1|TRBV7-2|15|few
CASSLGTGVYNEQFF
TGTGCCAGCAGCTTAGGGACAGGGGTGTACAATGAGCAGTTCTTC
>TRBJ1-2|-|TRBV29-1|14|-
CSVERGLQGYGYTF
TGCAGCGTTGAGCGGGGCCTGCAGGGCTATGGCTACACCTTC
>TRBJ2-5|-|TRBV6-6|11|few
CASRWGETQYF
TGTGCCAGCAGATGGGGGGAGACCCAGTACTTC
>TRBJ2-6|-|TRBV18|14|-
CASSPPSGANVLTF
TGTGCCAGCTCACCTCCCTCTGGGGCCAACGTCCTGACTTTC
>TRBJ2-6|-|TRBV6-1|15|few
CASMGLAVGANVLTF
TGTGCCAGCATGGGACTGGCGGTGGGGGCCAACGTCCTGACTTTC
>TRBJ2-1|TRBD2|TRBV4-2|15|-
CASSESGGAYNEQFF
TGTGCCAGCAGCGAAAGCGGGGGGGCCTACAATGAGCAGTTCTTC
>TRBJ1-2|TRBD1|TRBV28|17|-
CASRQPLGQTSNYGYTF
TGTGCCAGCAGACAACCATTGGGACAGACTTCTAACTATGGCTACACCTTC
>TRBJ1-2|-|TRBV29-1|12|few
CSVGESNYGYTF
TGCAGCGTTGGAGAGAGCAACTATGGCTACACCTTC
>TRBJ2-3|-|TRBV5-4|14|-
CASSPARVTDTQYF
TGTGCCAGCAGTCCGGCGAGGGTCACAGATACGCAGTATTTT
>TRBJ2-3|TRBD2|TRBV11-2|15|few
CASSLAGGRADTQYF
TGTGCCAGCAGCCTAGCGGGGGGCCGGGCGGATACGCAGTATTTT
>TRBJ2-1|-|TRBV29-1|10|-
CSAHYNEQFF
TGCAGCGCGCATTACAATGAGCAGTTCTTC
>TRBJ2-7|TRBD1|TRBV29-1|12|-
CSPGQGSYEQYF
TGCAGCCCCGGACAGGGCTCCTACGAGCAGTACTTC
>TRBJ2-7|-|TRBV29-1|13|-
CSAAAGFRYEQYF
TGCAGCGCGGCGGCGGGGTTCCGATACGAGCAGTACTTC
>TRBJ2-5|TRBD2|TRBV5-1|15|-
CASSPRTSGQETQYF
TGCGCCAGCAGCCCCCGGACTAGCGGGCAAGAGACCCAGTACTTC
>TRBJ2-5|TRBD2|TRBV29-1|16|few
CSVERLGREVQETQYF
TGCAGCGTTGAACGGTTAGGACGGGAGGTTCAAGAGACCCAGTACTTC
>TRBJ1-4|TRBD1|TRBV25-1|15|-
CASSDAGTGREKLFF
TGTGCCAGCAGTGACGCAGGGACAGGGAGAGAAAAACTGTTTTTT
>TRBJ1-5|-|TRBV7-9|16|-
CASSRGTGDSNQPQHF
TGTGCCAGCAGCCGGGGGACTGGGGATAGCAATCAGCCCCAGCATTTT
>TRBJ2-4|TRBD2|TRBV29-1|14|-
CSVAQRGGGYIQYF
TGCAGCGTTGCGCAGCGGGGGGGCGGGTACATTCAGTACTTC
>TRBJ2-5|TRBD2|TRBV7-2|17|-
CASSRAGGRLPEETQYF
TGTGCCAGCAGCCGAGCGGGGGGGCGGTTACCTGAAGAGACCCAGTACTTC